What follows are 19 T cell receptor beta chains derived from one specimen sequenced in a study of blood T cell repertoires in COVID-19. Repertoires were generated with immunoSEQ multiplex PCR, while TCRdb's copy carries only in-frame clones and drops some. The sample has 250,000 to 350,000 clones; less than 85% are singletons. Source material: peripheral blood. Every receptor here comes from a human donor with COVID-19, enrolled during active disease. The donor label of this sample is uncertain.

V and J are TRBV21-1 and TRBJ2-2; TRBD2, the table's D call, lacks a check against the DNA. TRBV21-1 is listed as a pseudogene. The length of the CDR3 is 20 residues. The CDR3 is CASSKVAGGPKTSNTGELFF. DNA of the CDR3: TGTGCCAGCAGCAAAGTGGCGGGAGGGCCGAAGACATCGAACACCGGGGAGCTGTTTTTT.

This clone has only a few counts. The chain links TRBV7-8 to TRBJ2-1; no clear D gene. V dropped 3 bases and J dropped 4 bases, with 7 bases sitting between them. CDR1 and CDR2 from the germline V gene are SGHVS and FQNEAQ. CDR3 length equals 13 residues. CDR3 amino acids: CASSFSTYNEQFF. CDR3 in DNA: TGTGCCAGCAGCTTCTCGACTTACAATGAGCAGTTCTTC.

This chain links TRBV5-1 with TRBJ2-7; D perhaps matches TRBD2 (6 bases). Germline CDR1 reads SGHRS; CDR2 reads YFSETQ. Between the trimmed V and J ends, which lost 0 bases and 10 bases, there was a span of 20 bases. This CDR3 contains 15 residues. The CDR3 coding sequence is TGCGCCAGCAGCTTGGTTCTCGGGGCTAGCGATCACCAGTACTTC. Amino acid sequence: CASSLVLGASDHQYF.

This clone was counted between two and nine times. The chain combines TRBV19 with TRBJ2-2; 9 nucleotides line up with TRBD2. CDR1 and CDR2 (germline): LNHDA, SQIVND (reference sequence). The ends lost 6 bases at V and 4 bases at J; junction bases unmatched: 12. CDR3 length equals 17 residues. The CDR3 region has the DNA TGTGCCAGTAGGTCTGAGGGGGGGACTAGCCCCACCGGGGAGCTGTTTTTT. Residues: CASRSEGGTSPTGELFF.

The V gene is TRBV29-1, the J gene TRBJ2-6, with D possibly TRBD2 on 5 matching bases. The length of the CDR3 is 13 residues. Germline lookup yields CDR1 SQVTM and CDR2 ANQGSEA. Trimming cost V 7 bases and J 4 bases, with 11 bases left between them. CDR3 nucleotides: TGCAGCGCCGGAGGTACCGGGGCCAACGTCCTGACTTTC. Its protein is CSAGGTGANVLTF.

The V and J genes are TRBV2 and TRBJ2-3; TRBD1 is a possible D gene (5 bases). This CDR3 region has 14 residues. V gave up 9 bases and J gave up 6 bases, with 19 bases separating them. Germline V gene sequence: CDR1 SNHLY, CDR2 FYNNEI. As DNA, the CDR3 is TGTGCCAGTCGACAGATCACGCCGATTGATACGCAGTATTTT. It translates to CASRQITPIDTQYF.

Written as DNA, the CDR3 is TGTGCCAGCAGCGCGGGTGGGCAGTACGAGCAGTACTTC. This codes for CASSAGGQYEQYF. The chain uses TRBV5-5 and TRBJ2-7, with D possibly being TRBD2 (5 bases). CDR3 length: 13 residues. V lost 4 bases to trimming and J lost 4 bases, with 12 bases between them. The germline V gene has CDR1 SGHKS and CDR2 YYEKEE (reference sequence).

This clone came up a few times. The chain uses TRBV4-2 and TRBJ2-5; a possible D gene is TRBD2 (5 bases). The V end lost 4 bases, the J end lost 1 base, and 13 bases lay between the germline ends. There are 15 residues in the CDR3. Germline V lookup: CDR1 LGHNA, CDR2 YNFKEQ. DNA of the CDR3: TGTGCCAGCAGCCCCGGGGAGCTCGCCCAAGAGACCCAGTACTTC. Encoded protein: CASSPGELAQETQYF.

The chain carries TRBV28 and TRBJ1-6, with 8 positions matching TRBD1. Germline lookup yields CDR1 MDHEN and CDR2 SYDVKM. Germline trimming cut 4 bases from V and 5 bases from J; bases unmatched to any gene: 1. The CDR3 runs to 14 residues. The CDR3 loop is CASSSGQDNSPLHF. As DNA, the CDR3 is TGTGCCAGCAGTTCGGGACAGGATAATTCACCCCTCCACTTT.

The chain recombines TRBV29-1 with TRBJ1-2, with 8 positions matching TRBD1. V dropped 4 bases and J dropped 7; count of bases not matched to a gene: 8. Germline assignment: CDR1 SQVTM and CDR2 ANQGSEA. The CDR3 contains 13 residues. In DNA form, the CDR3 reads TGCAGCGTTGTTATAGGACAGGGAGGTGGCTACACCTTC. This codes for CSVVIGQGGGYTF.

This sequence joins TRBV4-3 and TRBJ2-7; TRBD2 aligns across 8 bases. CDR1 LGHNA and CDR2 YSLEER come from the germline V gene. The CDR3 length is 15 residues. With 0 bases clipped from V and 7 bases from J, the junction kept 8 bases outside the gene matches. The CDR3: CASSQEGGGGGEQYF. In nucleotides, the CDR3 is TGCGCCAGCAGCCAAGAAGGCGGGGGCGGGGGGGAGCAGTACTTC.

The chain links TRBV18 to TRBJ1-5, with D hard to call. The CDR3 sequence is 13 residues long. V was cut by 6 bases and J by 5 bases, with 11 bases left in between. The germline gives CDR1 KGHSH, CDR2 LQKENI. The CDR3, as DNA: TGTGCCAGCTCTACCGACATAGATCAGCCCCAGCATTTT. Its protein is CASSTDIDQPQHF.

The chain is built from TRBV9 and TRBJ2-5, with 8 nucleotides matching TRBD2. This CDR3 comprises 18 residues. Germline CDR1 reads SGDLS; CDR2 reads YYNGEE. V was clipped by 4 bases and J by 1 base; unmatched bases: 15. In DNA, the CDR3 is TGTGCCAGCAGCCGCGTAAAGGTAACTAGCGGACTCCAAGAGACCCAGTACTTC. This gives the protein CASSRVKVTSGLQETQYF. Full variable domain (rest looked up from reference TRBV9 and TRBJ2-5): DSGVTQTPKHLITATGQRVTLRCSPRSGDLSVYWYQQSLDQGLQFLIQYYNGEERAKGNILERFSAQQFPDLHSELNLSSLELGDSALYFCASSRVKVTSGLQETQYFGPGTRLLVL.

This chain joins TRBV6-5 and TRBJ2-7; TRBD1 might be the D (6 bases). This CDR3 has 15 amino acids. Germline CDR1 is MNHEY and CDR2 is SVGAGI. Trimming cost V 4 bases and J 1 base, with 14 bases left between them. CDR3 in DNA: TGTGCCAGCAGTTCCCTGGGGACAAAGTCCTACGAGCAGTACTTC. This sequence encodes CASSSLGTKSYEQYF.

The V gene is TRBV12-3 or TRBV12-4, the J gene TRBJ1-4; D uncertain. Trimming took off 3 bases at V and 10 bases at J, with 9 bases between the two ends. The CDR3 is 12 amino acids. The CDR3 DNA sequence: TGTGCCAGCAGTTTTGAGGGAGTAAAACTGTTTTTT. Translating it yields CASSFEGVKLFF.

In its sample, this clone was seen a few times. This chain uses TRBV10-1 with TRBJ1-6, with no clear D. V was clipped by 6 bases and J by 8 bases, with 11 bases between them. This CDR3 is built from 13 residues. Germline loops: CDR1 WNHNN, CDR2 SYGVQD (reference sequence). CDR3 coding DNA: TGCGCCAGCAGCGCGCTCGGGGATTCACCCCTCCACTTT. Amino acids: CASSALGDSPLHF.

CDR3 DNA sequence: TGTGCCTGGAGAAGGGACAGGCGCTCCTACGAGCAGTACTTC. This sequence encodes CAWRRDRRSYEQYF. The V call is TRBV30, the J call TRBJ2-7; 8 nucleotides agree with TRBD1. Trimming at V came to 3 bases and at J to 0 bases, leaving 4 bases not matched to a gene. The CDR3 consists of 14 residues. The germline V gene has CDR1 GTSNPN and CDR2 SVGIG (reference sequence).

The chain couples TRBV5-6 to TRBJ2-7, with 10 nucleotides matching TRBD2. CDR3 length: 16 residues. Germline V gives CDR1 SGHDT, CDR2 YYEEEE. V lost 2 bases, J lost 9 bases, and 14 bases stayed unmatched. CDR3 coding DNA: TGTGCCAGCAGCTTAGCGGGAGGGCCCCAAAGATGGGTGCAGTACTTC. Protein: CASSLAGGPQRWVQYF.

This chain uses TRBV29-1 with TRBJ2-3; TRBD1 might be the D (5 bases). Germline V gene sequence: CDR1 SQVTM, CDR2 ANQGSEA. CDR3 length: 11 residues. Deletions cut 3 bases from V and 6 bases from J, with 7 bases between. In DNA, the CDR3 is TGCAGCGTTGATAAGGGGGATACGCAGTATTTT. It specifies CSVDKGDTQYF.